The clone carrying this T cell receptor beta chain has only a few counts. The antigen is undetermined. The sample belongs to a study of T cells in Graves' hyperthyroidism and ophthalmopathy. RNA transcripts were the template for amplifying TCR beta CDR3 regions. An initial round of RT-PCR targeting the TCR CDR3 relied on the HTBI primer set. MiXCR, applied by TCRdb to the multiplex PCR reads, yields one record per CDR3 protein. Here the sample spans approximately 740,000 distinct CDR3 sequences, 14% being singletons. This CDR3 comprises 17 residues. V lost 6 bases and J 0 bases, leaving 18 bases between the germline ends. CDR1 and CDR2 (germline): LNHNV, YYDKDF (reference sequence). Fresh 10 ml peripheral blood yielded PBMCs. Study conclusions and caveats: Most clonotypes that expanded in the thyroid above 0.001 also showed up in blood.

The chain carries TRBV15 and TRBJ1-5; perhaps TRBD1 as D (5 bases). This sequence was found in a woman aged 18-35 years with Graves' hyperthyroidism. The source material was blood. CDR3 protein: CATSSGREGHSNQPQHF. For the CDR3, the DNA is TGTGCCACCAGTTCTGGCAGGGAAGGGCATAGCAATCAGCCCCAGCATTTT. Full variable domain (missing parts from reference TRBV15 and TRBJ1-5): DAMVIQNPRYQVTQFGKPVTLSCSQTLNHNVMYWYQQKSSQAPKLLFHYYDKDFNNEADTPDNFQSRRPNTSFCFLDIRSPGLGDTAMYLCATSSGREGHSNQPQHFGDGTRLSIL.